The 18 T cell receptor beta chains below all came from one sample that was sequenced in a study of T cell responses to AZD1222 COVID-19 vaccine. The assay was immunoSEQ multiplex PCR, and TCRdb's table has in-frame clones only and misses some. The data show roughly 130,000 clones, around 94% seen once. Sequences were derived from peripheral blood, sampled on day 0 of AZD1222 vaccination. These receptors were taken from an adult in good health.

The chain carries TRBV5-1 and TRBJ2-7; 8 nucleotides align to TRBD2. In germline, CDR1 is SGHRS, CDR2 YFSETQ. The CDR3 loop spans 13 amino acids. The junction had 7 bases not matched to a gene; V was cut back by 4 bases and J by 7 bases. The CDR3 DNA follows: TGCGCCAGCAGCCAGAACGGGAGGGATGAGCAGTACTTC. It yields the protein CASSQNGRDEQYF.

This sequence joins TRBV5-1 and TRBJ1-2; D perhaps matches TRBD1 (6 bases). The CDR3 length is 14 residues. Germline CDR1 reads SGHRS; CDR2 reads YFSETQ. Trimming left V 0 bases short and J 8 bases short, with 14 bases between. The CDR3 nucleotides read TGCGCCAGCAGCTTGGCCGGTGGGGGCGTCGGCTACACCTTC. It codes for CASSLAGGGVGYTF.

This clone was seen just once. The chain is built from TRBV5-1 and TRBJ1-6, with D uncertain. Trimming removed 0 bases at V and 5 bases at J, with 6 bases between. Germline-derived CDR1 and CDR2 are SGHRS and YFSETQ. This CDR3 is 14 amino acids long. The CDR3 DNA is TGCGCCAGCAGCTTGGAAGCTAATAATTCACCCCTCCACTTT. Its translation is CASSLEANNSPLHF.

This chain joins TRBV6-1 and TRBJ1-1; D is uncertain. V was cut by 3 bases and J by 4 bases, with 15 bases left in between. In germline, CDR1 is MNHNS, CDR2 SASEGT. This CDR3 spans 15 amino acids. As DNA, the CDR3 is TGTGCCAGCAGTGAGTATCCCATCTTGGGCACTGAAGCTTTCTTT. Residues: CASSEYPILGTEAFF.

This clone was detected a few times. J is TRBJ2-6 and V is TRBV6-5; no reliable D call. Trimming took off 5 bases at V and 2 bases at J, with 10 bases between the two ends. Germline values: CDR1 MNHEY, CDR2 SVGAGI. This CDR3 is 15 amino acids long. The CDR3: CASSLRLAGANVLTF. The CDR3 region has the DNA TGTGCCAGCAGTCTCCGACTCGCTGGGGCCAACGTCCTGACTTTC.

The chain joins TRBV5-1 to TRBJ1-1, with D uncertain. The length of the CDR3 is 13 residues. V was trimmed by 3 bases and J by 1 base, leaving 7 bases between them. Germline-derived CDR1 and CDR2 are SGHRS and YFSETQ. CDR3 nucleotide sequence: TGCGCCAGCAGCTCTACCGGGAACACTGAAGCTTTCTTT. This gives the protein CASSSTGNTEAFF.

A single count supports this clone. This chain joins TRBV27 and TRBJ1-1, with D perhaps matching TRBD1 (6 bases). The CDR3 has 14 amino acids. Germline CDR1 is MNHEY and CDR2 is SMNVEV (reference sequence). Trimming left V 8 bases short and J 5 bases short, with 18 bases between. DNA of the CDR3: TGTGCCAGCCGGACCCAGACAGGTAGTACTGAAGCTTTCTTT. It encodes CASRTQTGSTEAFF.

In its sample, this clone was seen once. The chain couples TRBV6-6 to TRBJ1-2; possible D gene TRBD1, 5 bases. Germline V gives CDR1 MNHNY, CDR2 SVGAGI (reference sequence). The CDR3 loop spans 12 amino acids. Trimming cost V 2 bases and J 8 bases, with 9 bases left between them. The CDR3 nucleotides are TGTGCCAGCAGTTACATAGGGGACGGCTACACCTTC. It encodes CASSYIGDGYTF.

The genes are TRBV6-5 and TRBJ1-3; D is unresolved. The germline V gene encodes CDR1 MNHEY and CDR2 SVGAGI. CDR3 length: 14 residues. Trimming stripped 6 bases from V and 7 bases from J, with 16 bases between. The CDR3 region is CASRRLIPGNTIYF. CDR3 DNA: TGTGCCAGCAGAAGACTCATACCGGGGAACACCATATATTTT.

The rearrangement uses TRBV11-2 and TRBJ2-1; possibly TRBD1 for D (7 bases). V was cut by 1 base and J by 7 bases, with 17 bases left in between. The CDR3 extends over 16 amino acids. Germline CDR1 is SGHAT and CDR2 is FQNNGV. The CDR3 DNA is TGTGCCAGCAGCTTAGTTCGTGGAGGGGGCTCTAATGAGCAGTTCTTC. This codes for CASSLVRGGGSNEQFF.

The V call is TRBV5-5, the J call TRBJ2-2; no clear D gene. Between the trimmed V and J ends, which lost 7 bases and 5 bases, there was a span of 9 bases. The CDR3 contains 12 residues. CDR1 SGHKS and CDR2 YYEKEE come from the germline V gene (reference sequence). The CDR3 coding sequence is TGTGCCAGCGCACGTGGGACCGGGGAGCTGTTTTTT. Encoded protein: CASARGTGELFF.

J is TRBJ1-4 and V is TRBV4-2; perhaps TRBD1 as D (6 bases). Germline V lookup: CDR1 LGHNA, CDR2 YNFKEQ. The V gene lost 0 bases and the J gene lost 2 bases, with 13 bases spanning the gap. CDR3 length: 17 amino acids. The CDR3 loop reads CASSQDWGGATNEKLFF. CDR3 nucleotides: TGTGCCAGCAGCCAAGATTGGGGGGGCGCGACTAATGAAAAACTGTTTTTT.

V and J are TRBV28 and TRBJ2-5; possibly TRBD1 or TRBD2 for D (5 bases each). The CDR3 contains 13 residues. CDR1 MDHEN and CDR2 SYDVKM come from the germline V gene. V was shortened by 6 bases and J by 2 bases, with 10 bases between the two germline ends. This chain's CDR3 is CASSGASQETQYF. DNA of the CDR3: TGTGCCAGCAGCGGGGCGTCGCAAGAGACCCAGTACTTC.

The gene calls are TRBV20-1 and TRBJ2-5, with no clear D. Germline values: CDR1 DFQATT, CDR2 SNEGSKA (reference sequence). V shed 3 bases and J shed 2 bases, with 16 bases lying between them. The CDR3 is made up of 15 amino acids. CDR3 DNA: TGCAGTGCTAGTAAGGGAAGTGATGGGCAAGAGACCCAGTACTTC. The encoded protein is CSASKGSDGQETQYF.

V usage is TRBV6-6 and J usage is TRBJ1-5; unclear D gene. The CDR3 runs to 14 residues. Deletions cut 0 bases from V and 4 bases from J, with 7 bases between. Per the germline V gene, CDR1 is MNHNY and CDR2 is SVGAGI (reference sequence). The CDR3 DNA reads as TGTGCCAGCAGTTACTCGAACTCTAATCAGCCCCAGCATTTT. Its protein is CASSYSNSNQPQHF.

The rearrangement uses TRBV7-8 and TRBJ1-1; no clear D gene. Germline V gives CDR1 SGHVS, CDR2 FQNEAQ. The CDR3 spans 14 residues. V was cut by 5 bases and J by 1 base, with 11 bases left in between. The CDR3 is CASSLRTRNTEAFF. The CDR3 nucleotides read TGTGCCAGCAGCCTCCGGACGAGGAACACTGAAGCTTTCTTT.

The V and J genes are TRBV28 and TRBJ1-5; D unclear. The CDR3 totals 14 residues. Germline assignment: CDR1 MDHEN and CDR2 SYDVKM. V was pared by 3 bases and J by 7 bases, with 13 bases between. CDR3 coding DNA: TGTGCCAGCAGTTTTGTGGCACGGAGCCAGCCCCAGCATTTT. It encodes CASSFVARSQPQHF.

This chain joins TRBV5-1 and TRBJ2-7, with D unclear. In germline, CDR1 is SGHRS, CDR2 YFSETQ. The CDR3 sequence is 14 residues long. Trimming pared 1 base from V and 2 bases from J, leaving 10 bases between. The CDR3 loop reads CASSLLGGPYEQYF. The CDR3 DNA sequence: TGCGCCAGCAGCTTGTTGGGTGGGCCCTACGAGCAGTACTTC.